Listed below are T cell receptor beta chains from one sample, sequenced in a study of blood T cell repertoires in COVID-19. Sequenced by immunoSEQ multiplex PCR; TCRdb stores in-frame clones only, minus some. The sample has about 370,000 clones; around 87% are singletons. Sample: PBMCs or T cells enriched from blood (not recorded which). The receptor set was obtained from a man aged 18 to 29 who had recovered from COVID-19. The CDR3 runs from the conserved cysteine through the conserved F or W. A D gene is named only where the DNA matches it firmly. Size values are once, few and many counts, or a class for expanded clones, and some rows have none.

14	TRBV7-9	TRBJ2-3	.	once	TGTGCCAGCAGCTTAGCTCCCGTAACAGATACGCAGTATTTT	CASSLAPVTDTQYF
12	TRBV28	TRBJ1-6	.	.	TGTGCCAGCAGAGCGGCTGGTTCACCCCTCCACTTT	CASRAAGSPLHF
13	TRBV3-1/TRBV3-2	TRBJ1-5	TRBD1	.	TGTGCCAGCAGCTCAGGGGGGAATCAGCCCCAGCATTTT	CASSSGGNQPQHF
14	TRBV18	TRBJ2-3	.	once	TGTGCCAGCTCACCCCCCGGGATCCCAGATACGCAGTATTTT	CASSPPGIPDTQYF
16	TRBV7-9	TRBJ2-1	TRBD2	.	TGTGCCAGCAGCACCCGGACTAGCGAGAACAACAATGAGCAGTTCTTC	CASSTRTSENNNEQFF
15	TRBV2	TRBJ1-5	TRBD1	.	TGTGCCAGCAATAACAGGGGAGGTTACAATCAGCCCCAGCATTTT	CASNNRGGYNQPQHF
13	TRBV7-3	TRBJ2-5	.	.	TGTGCCAGCAGCCCCAAAGGGAGAGAGACCCAGTACTTC	CASSPKGRETQYF
15	TRBV9	TRBJ2-1	TRBD1	.	TGTGCCAGCAGCTATTATCAGACAGGGGGTAATGAGCAGTTCTTC	CASSYYQTGGNEQFF
17	TRBV18	TRBJ2-3	TRBD2	.	TGTGCCAGCTCACTCCGGACTAGCGGGAGTCTAACAGATACGCAGTATTTT	CASSLRTSGSLTDTQYF
13	TRBV12-3/TRBV12-4	TRBJ1-1	.	once	TGTGCCACCCACAGCAGGGTGGAACCTGAAGCTTTCTTT	CATHSRVEPEAFF
15	TRBV29-1	TRBJ2-7	TRBD1	.	TGCAGCGGGAGTGAGGGACAGACCTCTTGGGACGAGCAGTACTTC	CSGSEGQTSWDEQYF
16	TRBV7-2	TRBJ2-7	TRBD2	.	TGTGCCAGCAGCCCTACCGGGACTAGCGGGTGGTACGAGCAGTACTTC	CASSPTGTSGWYEQYF
14	TRBV18	TRBJ1-2	.	.	TGTGCCAGCTCACCTCGAGGGTCTGACTATGGCTACACCTTC	CASSPRGSDYGYTF
12	TRBV28	TRBJ1-2	.	.	TGTGCCAGCGGCGGGACGGCGTATGGCTACACCTTC	CASGGTAYGYTF
13	TRBV6-5	TRBJ1-5	.	.	TGTGCCAGCAGTTACTCGGGGAGGGAGCCCCAGCATTTT	CASSYSGREPQHF
18	TRBV2	TRBJ2-1	TRBD2	.	TGTGCCAGCAGTGTCGCAGGGTGGGCTAGCGGGTCCTACAATGAGCAGTTCTTC	CASSVAGWASGSYNEQFF
15	TRBV7-9	TRBJ2-7	TRBD2	once	TGTGCCAGCAGCTTGCGGGGGAATGGGTTCGACGAGCAGTACTTC	CASSLRGNGFDEQYF
15	TRBV7-6	TRBJ2-5	TRBD2	once	TGTGCCAGCAGCCGCGAGACCTTAGCGGGAAAGACCCAGTACTTC	CASSRETLAGKTQYF
16	TRBV6-6	TRBJ2-7	.	.	TGTGCCAGCAGCTCGACCCCGACAGGCTTGGACTACGAGCAGTACTTC	CASSSTPTGLDYEQYF
11	TRBV6-2/TRBV6-3	TRBJ2-7	.	once	TGTGCCAGCAGTTATGGGCGCGAGCAGTACTTC	CASSYGREQYF
18	TRBV2	TRBJ2-1	TRBD2	.	TGTGCCAGCAGTGGGACTAGCGGGGGGTCCAGCTCCTACAATGAGCAGTTCTTC	CASSGTSGGSSSYNEQFF
14	TRBV18	TRBJ2-5	.	.	TGTGCCAGCTCGTTACAGGACGGAGAAGAGACCCAGTACTTC	CASSLQDGEETQYF
15	TRBV7-2	TRBJ1-5	.	.	TGTGCCAGCAGCTTAGCAGGGGCTGGCAATCAGCCCCAGCATTTT	CASSLAGAGNQPQHF
15	TRBV6-2/TRBV6-3	TRBJ2-5	.	.	TGTGCCAGCAGTTCCATAAGCGAGGGTCAAGAGACCCAGTACTTC	CASSSISEGQETQYF
14	TRBV11-3	TRBJ2-7	.	.	TGTGCCAGCAGCCACAATTCAGGGGCCTACGAGCAGTACTTC	CASSHNSGAYEQYF
12	TRBV28	TRBJ1-6	.	.	TGTGCGGTCGGGGGGGGTGATTCACCCCTCCACTTT	CAVGGGDSPLHF
14	TRBV2	TRBJ2-7	TRBD2	.	TGTGCCAGCAGCCTTAGCGGGAGTACCCACGAGCAGTACTTC	CASSLSGSTHEQYF
14	TRBV27	TRBJ2-7	.	.	TGTGCCAGCAGTTTAGCGAAGGCGGCCTACGAGCAGTACTTC	CASSLAKAAYEQYF
14	TRBV5-1	TRBJ2-7	TRBD1	once	TGCGCCAGCAGCCCCAGACAGGGTCCCTACGAGCAGTACTTC	CASSPRQGPYEQYF
14	TRBV4-3	TRBJ1-2	.	.	TGCGCCAGCAGCCAAGATCGGGCTAACTATGGCTACACCTTC	CASSQDRANYGYTF
14	TRBV13	TRBJ1-1	.	.	TGTGCCAGCAGAAATCGGGTTATGAACACTGAAGCTTTCTTT	CASRNRVMNTEAFF
11	TRBV12-3/TRBV12-4	TRBJ2-5	.	.	TGTGCCAGCAGTTTTCTGGAGACCCAGTACTTC	CASSFLETQYF
15	TRBV10-3	TRBJ1-3	.	.	TGTGCCATCAGCCGTACGACAGCCTCTGGAAACACCATATATTTT	CAISRTTASGNTIYF
16	TRBV5-8	TRBJ1-6	TRBD1	.	TGTGCCAGCAGCTTTTACGGGGGACAGAAGAATTCACCCCTCCACTTT	CASSFYGGQKNSPLHF
16	TRBV25-1	TRBJ2-7	.	.	TGTGCCAGCAGTGAATCGGGGCGAGGAGGGCGCGGCGAGCAGTACTTC	CASSESGRGGRGEQYF
15	TRBV25-1	TRBJ1-5	.	.	TGTGCCAGCAGTGAAGGGAGCAATAGCAATCAGCCCCAGCATTTT	CASSEGSNSNQPQHF
16	TRBV2	TRBJ1-5	.	many	TGTGCCAGCAGGGAAGACAGGCCCTGGAGCAATCAGCCCCAGCATTTT	CASREDRPWSNQPQHF
13	TRBV2	TRBJ1-1	.	.	TGTGCCAGCAGTGGCATGGTGAGCACTGAAGCTTTCTTT	CASSGMVSTEAFF
17	TRBV5-1	TRBJ2-2	TRBD1	.	TGCGCCAGCAGCTTACAGGGGGCGGGAGTTTACACCGGGGAGCTGTTTTTT	CASSLQGAGVYTGELFF
15	TRBV27	TRBJ2-3	TRBD1	.	TGTGCCAGCAGTTGGACAGGGGGCCGCCTGGATACGCAGTATTTT	CASSWTGGRLDTQYF
13	TRBV7-2	TRBJ2-3	.	once	TGTGCCAGCAGTTACTCCCCACTCGATACGCAGTATTTT	CASSYSPLDTQYF
15	TRBV5-4	TRBJ1-1	TRBD1	.	TGTGCCAGCAGCTACCTGACAGGGGCAAGCGCTGAAGCTTTCTTT	CASSYLTGASAEAFF
17	TRBV11-3	TRBJ2-1	TRBD2	.	TGTGCCAGCAGCCCCGGAGGGGCGAGCGGGGATTACAATGAGCAGTTCTTC	CASSPGGASGDYNEQFF
17	TRBV28	TRBJ1-5	TRBD1	.	TGTGCCAGCAGCCCAAAGGGACAGTGGGTTAGCAATCAGCCCCAGCATTTT	CASSPKGQWVSNQPQHF
15	TRBV18	TRBJ2-2	.	.	TGTGCCAGCTCACCGCGGGACTCCGCCACCGGGGAGCTGTTTTTT	CASSPRDSATGELFF
18	TRBV19	TRBJ1-5	.	.	TGTGCCAGTGATCCACTCCTGGGGGGAGTCGGATCCAATCAGCCCCAGCATTTT	CASDPLLGGVGSNQPQHF
14	TRBV7-8	TRBJ2-7	.	.	TGTGCCAGCAGCTTAGTTCTAGGCGTGGGCGAGCAGTACTTC	CASSLVLGVGEQYF
10	TRBV2	TRBJ2-7	.	.	TGTGCCAGCAGTGAGCCCGGGGAGTACTTC	CASSEPGEYF
14	TRBV5-1	TRBJ1-1	.	.	TGCGCCAGCAGCCCGACAGGCCGGAACACTGAAGCTTTCTTT	CASSPTGRNTEAFF
16	TRBV5-1	TRBJ2-3	TRBD2	.	TGCGCCAGCAGCTTGGTTGGCGGGGGAGTGGCAGATACGCAGTATTTT	CASSLVGGGVADTQYF
14	TRBV6-4	TRBJ1-6	.	.	TGTGCCAGCTGGAGCGGTTCCTATAATTCACCCCTCCACTTT	CASWSGSYNSPLHF
14	TRBV19	TRBJ2-5	TRBD2	once	TGTGCCAGTAGTTCCTGGGGGGGGCAAGAGACCCAGTACTTC	CASSSWGGQETQYF
11	TRBV24-1	TRBJ2-1	.	.	TGTGCCACCAGCAGGAACAATGAGCAGTTCTTC	CATSRNNEQFF